These 2 T cell receptor beta chains originate from one sample sequenced in a study of blood T cell repertoires in COVID-19. Assay used: immunoSEQ multiplex PCR; TCRdb lists only in-frame clones, some missing. The profile covers 100,000 to 150,000 clones, with roughly 74% appearing a single time and 6% taken by the ten largest. The sequenced sample consisted of peripheral blood. The receptors originated from a man older than 75 with COVID-19, enrolled during active disease.

The chain links TRBV20-1 to TRBJ2-7; weak D call: TRBD2 (6 bases). Trimming took 5 bases from V and 6 from J, leaving 11 bases between them. The length of the CDR3 is 11 residues. Germline assignment: CDR1 DFQATT and CDR2 SNEGSKA (reference sequence). CDR3 coding DNA: TGCAGTGCTTCCCGGACTACCGAGCAGTACTTC. Translation gives CSASRTTEQYF.

The CDR3 sequence is CASSFGQGSNTEAFF. The CDR3 region has the DNA TGTGCCAGCAGTTTCGGACAGGGCTCGAACACTGAAGCTTTCTTT. The chain joins TRBV6-1 to TRBJ1-1; TRBD1 matches at 8 bases. Germline V gene lookup returns CDR1 MNHNS and CDR2 SASEGT. This CDR3 contains 15 residues. Germline trimming cut 5 bases from V and 1 base from J; bases unmatched to any gene: 6.